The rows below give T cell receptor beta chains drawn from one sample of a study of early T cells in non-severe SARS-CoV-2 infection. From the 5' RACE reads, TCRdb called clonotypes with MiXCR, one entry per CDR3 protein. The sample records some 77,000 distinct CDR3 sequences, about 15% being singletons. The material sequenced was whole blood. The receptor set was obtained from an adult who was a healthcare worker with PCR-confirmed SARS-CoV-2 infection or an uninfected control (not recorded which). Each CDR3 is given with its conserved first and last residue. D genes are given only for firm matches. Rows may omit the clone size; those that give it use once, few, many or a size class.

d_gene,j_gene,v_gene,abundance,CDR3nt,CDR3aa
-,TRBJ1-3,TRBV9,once,TGTGCCAGCAGCGTTTATTCACACCCAGCCTCTGGAAACACCATATATTTT,CASSVYSHPASGNTIYF
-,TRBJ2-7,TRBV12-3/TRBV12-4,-,TGTGCCAGCACCCGGGACGGAACCTACGAGCAGTACTTC,CASTRDGTYEQYF
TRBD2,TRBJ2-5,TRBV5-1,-,TGCGCCAGCAGCTTGGACGGCGGGAGGGGGCAAGAGACCCAGTACTTC,CASSLDGGRGQETQYF
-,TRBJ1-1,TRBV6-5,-,TGTGCCAGCAGTTACTCCGCCATGAACACTGAAGCTTTCTTT,CASSYSAMNTEAFF
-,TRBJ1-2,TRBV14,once,TGTGCCAGCAGCCAAGACTACAGGGTTAGTCACGGCTACACCTTC,CASSQDYRVSHGYTF
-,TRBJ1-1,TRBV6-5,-,TGTGCCAGCAGTCGCACGGGGGGGGAGACGGAAGCTTTCTTT,CASSRTGGETEAFF
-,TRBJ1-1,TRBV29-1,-,TGCAGCGTTGTAGGGGGGGCCGCTGAAGCTTTCTTT,CSVVGGAAEAFF
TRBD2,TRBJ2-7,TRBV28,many,TGTGCCAGCAGCCCCTTTAGAGCGGGGTTAAGCTTCGGAAGCTCCTACGAGCAGTACTTC,CASSPFRAGLSFGSSYEQYF
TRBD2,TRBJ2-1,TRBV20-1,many,TGCAGCGCAGAAAGCGGGAAGCGCCGTGATGAGCAGTTCTTC,CSAESGKRRDEQFF
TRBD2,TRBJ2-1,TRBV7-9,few,TGTGCCAGCAGCCCGGGTTTATGGGAGGGCCGGGGTGAGCAGTTCTTC,CASSPGLWEGRGEQFF
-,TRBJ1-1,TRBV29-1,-,TGCAGCGTTGACACCCTGGGGGCTTTCTTT,CSVDTLGAFF
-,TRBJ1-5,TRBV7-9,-,TGTGCCAGCAGCCCAATCGGGGGCCAGCCCCAGCATTTT,CASSPIGGQPQHF
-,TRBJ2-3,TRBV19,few,TGTGCCAGTAGTATCGGTTCCTTCACAGATACGCAGTATTTT,CASSIGSFTDTQYF
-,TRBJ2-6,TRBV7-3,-,TGTGCCAGCAGCTTTCCTGTCTCTGGGGCCAACGTCCTGACTTTC,CASSFPVSGANVLTF
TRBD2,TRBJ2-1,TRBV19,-,TGTGCCAGTAGGCGTAGCGGGGGGCTATACAATGAGCAGTTCTTC,CASRRSGGLYNEQFF
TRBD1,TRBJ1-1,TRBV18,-,TGTGCCATCCGGGGACAGGTGAACACTGAAGCTTTCTTT,CAIRGQVNTEAFF
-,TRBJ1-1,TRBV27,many,TGTGCCAGCAGTCAATTAGGTCCCGGAGGGAACACTGAAGCTTTCTTT,CASSQLGPGGNTEAFF